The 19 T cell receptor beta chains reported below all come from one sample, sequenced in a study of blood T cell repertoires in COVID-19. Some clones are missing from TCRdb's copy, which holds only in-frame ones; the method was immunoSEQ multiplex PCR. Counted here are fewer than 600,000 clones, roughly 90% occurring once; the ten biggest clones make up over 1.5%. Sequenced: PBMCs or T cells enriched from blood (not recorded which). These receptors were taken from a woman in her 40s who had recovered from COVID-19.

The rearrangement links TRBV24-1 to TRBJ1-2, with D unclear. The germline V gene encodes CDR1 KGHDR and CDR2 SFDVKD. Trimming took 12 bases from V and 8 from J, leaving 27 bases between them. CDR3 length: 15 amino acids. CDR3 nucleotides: TGTGCCGCCATAGAGTCTAAGGCGGGGTCTGAGGGCTACACCTTC. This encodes CAAIESKAGSEGYTF.

CDR3 amino acids: CAIRIAGVRTGELFF. The CDR3 DNA reads as TGTGCCATCAGGATAGCGGGAGTAAGGACCGGGGAGCTGTTTTTT. This sequence joins TRBV10-3 and TRBJ2-2, with 9 bases lining up with TRBD2. This CDR3 spans 15 amino acids. The germline V gene has CDR1 ENHRY and CDR2 SYGVKD. V dropped 6 bases and J dropped 5; count of bases not matched to a gene: 7.

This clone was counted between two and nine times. The CDR3 DNA sequence: TGCAGCGCCTGCGCCGGTTTCAATCAGCCCCAGCATTTT. Translating gives CSACAGFNQPQHF. The chain links TRBV29-1 to TRBJ1-5; D is ambiguous. Trimming stripped 7 bases from V and 3 bases from J, with 13 bases between. CDR1 and CDR2 from the germline V gene are SQVTM and ANQGSEA. The CDR3 totals 13 residues.

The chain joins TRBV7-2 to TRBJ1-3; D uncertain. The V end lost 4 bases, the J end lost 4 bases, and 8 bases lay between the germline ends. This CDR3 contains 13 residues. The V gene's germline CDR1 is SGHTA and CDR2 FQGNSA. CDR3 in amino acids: CASSSQRGNTIYF. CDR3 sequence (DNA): TGTGCCAGCAGCTCACAGCGGGGAAACACCATATATTTT.

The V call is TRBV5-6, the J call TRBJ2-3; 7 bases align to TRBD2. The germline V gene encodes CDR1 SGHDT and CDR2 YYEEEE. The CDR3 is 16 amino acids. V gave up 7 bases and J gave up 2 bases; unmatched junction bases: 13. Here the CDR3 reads CASSLNPGGITDTQYF. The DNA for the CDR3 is TGTGCCAGCTCCTTAAACCCGGGAGGCATCACAGATACGCAGTATTTT.

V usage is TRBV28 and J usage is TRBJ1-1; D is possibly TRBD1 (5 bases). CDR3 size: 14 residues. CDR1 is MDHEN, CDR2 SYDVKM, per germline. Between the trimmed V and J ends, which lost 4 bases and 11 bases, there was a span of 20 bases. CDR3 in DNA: TGTGCCAGCAGTTCGGGAGGGGCGACAAACGCGGCTTTCTTT. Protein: CASSSGGATNAAFF.

The CDR3 loop is CASSSRTSGRGTGELFF. The CDR3 bases are TGTGCCAGCAGTTCCCGAACTAGCGGGAGAGGGACCGGGGAGCTGTTTTTT. V gene TRBV6-2 or TRBV6-3 combines with J gene TRBJ2-2; 11 bases agree with TRBD2. The CDR3 length is 17 residues. Germline trimming cut 4 bases from V and 5 bases from J; bases unmatched to any gene: 9. Germline V CDR1 and CDR2: MNHEY, SVGEGT.

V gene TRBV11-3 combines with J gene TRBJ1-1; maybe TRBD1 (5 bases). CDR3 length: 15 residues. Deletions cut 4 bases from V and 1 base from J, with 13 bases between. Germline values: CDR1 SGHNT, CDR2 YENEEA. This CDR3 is CASSSIGQSNTEAFF. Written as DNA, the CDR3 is TGTGCCAGCAGCTCCATCGGACAATCGAACACTGAAGCTTTCTTT.

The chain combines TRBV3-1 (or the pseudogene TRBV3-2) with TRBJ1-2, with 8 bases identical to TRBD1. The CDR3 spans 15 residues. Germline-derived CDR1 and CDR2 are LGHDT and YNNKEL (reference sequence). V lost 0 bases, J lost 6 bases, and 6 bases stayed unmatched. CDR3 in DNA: TGTGCCAGCAGCCAAGACCCGGACAGGGCCAATGGCTACACCTTC. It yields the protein CASSQDPDRANGYTF.

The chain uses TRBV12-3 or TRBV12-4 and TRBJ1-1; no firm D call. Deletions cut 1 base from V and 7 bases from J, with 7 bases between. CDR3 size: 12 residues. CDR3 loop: CASSLERDEAFF. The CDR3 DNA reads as TGTGCCAGCAGTTTAGAGAGGGATGAAGCTTTCTTT.

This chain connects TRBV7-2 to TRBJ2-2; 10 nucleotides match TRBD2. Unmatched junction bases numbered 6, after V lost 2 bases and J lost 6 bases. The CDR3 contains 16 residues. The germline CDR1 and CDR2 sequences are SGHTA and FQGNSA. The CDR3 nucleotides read TGTGCCAGCAGCTTAACACTACTAGCGGGGCCCGGGGAGCTGTTTTTT. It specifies CASSLTLLAGPGELFF.

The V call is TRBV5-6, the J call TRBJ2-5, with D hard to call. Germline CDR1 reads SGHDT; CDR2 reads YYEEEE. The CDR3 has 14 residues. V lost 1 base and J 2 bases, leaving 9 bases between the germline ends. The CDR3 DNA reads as TGTGCCAGCAGCTTGACAGTCACGCAAGAGACCCAGTACTTC. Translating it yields CASSLTVTQETQYF.

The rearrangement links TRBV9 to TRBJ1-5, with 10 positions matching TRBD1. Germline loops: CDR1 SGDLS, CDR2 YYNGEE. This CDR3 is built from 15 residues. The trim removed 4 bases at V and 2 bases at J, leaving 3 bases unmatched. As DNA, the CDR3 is TGTGCCAGCAGCCCCGGACAGGGGGGCAATCAGCCCCAGCATTTT. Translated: CASSPGQGGNQPQHF.

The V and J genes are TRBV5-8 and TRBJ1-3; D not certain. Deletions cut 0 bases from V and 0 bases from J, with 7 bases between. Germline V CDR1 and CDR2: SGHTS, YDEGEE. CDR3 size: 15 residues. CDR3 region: CASSLAGYSGNTIYF. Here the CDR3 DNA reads TGTGCCAGCAGCTTGGCCGGGTACTCTGGAAACACCATATATTTT.

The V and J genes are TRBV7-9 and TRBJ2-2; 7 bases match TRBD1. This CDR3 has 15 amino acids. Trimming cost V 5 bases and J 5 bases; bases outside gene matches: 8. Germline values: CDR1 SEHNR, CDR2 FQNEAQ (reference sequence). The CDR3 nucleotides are TGTGCCAGCAGCCTGCGACAGGGTGGGACCGGGGAGCTGTTTTTT. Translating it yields CASSLRQGGTGELFF.

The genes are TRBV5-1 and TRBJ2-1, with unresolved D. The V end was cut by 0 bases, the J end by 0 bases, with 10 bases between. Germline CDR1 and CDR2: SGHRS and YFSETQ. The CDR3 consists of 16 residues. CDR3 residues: CASSLGRLASYNEQFF. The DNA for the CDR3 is TGCGCCAGCAGCTTGGGGCGGTTAGCCTCCTACAATGAGCAGTTCTTC.

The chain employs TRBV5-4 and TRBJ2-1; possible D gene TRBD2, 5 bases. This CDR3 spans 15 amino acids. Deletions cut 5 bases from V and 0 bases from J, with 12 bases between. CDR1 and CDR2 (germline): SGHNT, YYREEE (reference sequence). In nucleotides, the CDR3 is TGTGCCAGCAGTCGCGAGGGAGTCTCCTACAATGAGCAGTTCTTC. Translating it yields CASSREGVSYNEQFF.

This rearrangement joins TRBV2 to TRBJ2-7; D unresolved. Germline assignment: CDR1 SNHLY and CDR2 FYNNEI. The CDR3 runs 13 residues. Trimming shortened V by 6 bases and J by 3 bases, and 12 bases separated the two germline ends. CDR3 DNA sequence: TGTGCCAGCAGGATCAACACCCGCTACGAGCAGTACTTC. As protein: CASRINTRYEQYF.

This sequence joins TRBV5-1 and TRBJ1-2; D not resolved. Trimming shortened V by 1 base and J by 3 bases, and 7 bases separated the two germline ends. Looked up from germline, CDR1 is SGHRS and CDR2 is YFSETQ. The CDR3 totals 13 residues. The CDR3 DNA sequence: TGCGCCAGCAGCTTGAAGGGAGACTATGGCTACACCTTC. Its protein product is CASSLKGDYGYTF.